This T cell receptor beta chain derives from a study of CD8+CD57+ T cells in acquired aplastic anemia. Study-level background: Mean yield of DNA from sorted CD4+ and CD8+ cells was 3 to 3.5 ug. Overall study results and limits: Patients showed no significant difference from controls in CD8+ Simpson's diversity.

Genomic DNA, serving as template, underwent TCR beta VDJ and CDR3 profiling. TCRdb used MiXCR to reprocess the reads, holding one entry per CDR3 protein. Found here are about 110,000 distinct CDR3 sequences, approximately 49% of them singletons; the top ten hold about a third. V lost 5 bases and J 3 bases, leaving 17 bases between the germline ends. This CDR3 has 16 amino acids. CDR1 and CDR2 from the germline V gene are LNHDA and SQIVND (reference sequence). There are many counts of this clonotype. The antigen is undetermined. This sequence was found in a human donor in good health, serving as a control. Sample: sorted CD4+, CD8+, or CD8+CD57+ T cells (not recorded which) from PBMCs. The V and J genes are TRBV19 and TRBJ2-1; D perhaps matches TRBD1 (6 bases). The CDR3 spells CASSFSNRALYNEQFF. As DNA, the CDR3 is TGTGCCAGTAGTTTTTCCAACAGGGCCCTCTACAATGAGCAGTTCTTC.